The 25 T cell receptor beta chains below all came from one sample that was sequenced in a study of T cell changes during pregnancy in multiple sclerosis. Using immunoSEQ multiplex PCR, the repertoire was profiled, and TCRdb retains in-frame clones only, with some absent. The sample yields around 20,000 clones, 80% to 90% seen once. This specimen consisted of CD8+ T cells from peripheral blood mononuclear cells, obtained after pregnancy. The origin of the receptors is a female donor in good health, enrolled as a control in a pregnancy study.

The V and J genes are TRBV28 and TRBJ2-1, with D unresolved. V was shortened by 5 bases and J by 0 bases, with 17 bases between the two germline ends. The germline V gene encodes CDR1 MDHEN and CDR2 SYDVKM. The CDR3 is 17 amino acids. CDR3 in DNA: TGTGCCAGCAGTCCGATTCCCTCTACGAGCTCCTACAATGAGCAGTTCTTC. This codes for CASSPIPSTSSYNEQFF.

J is TRBJ2-5 and V is TRBV7-2; 7 nucleotides agree with TRBD1. Losses at the gene ends were 5 bases for V and 3 bases for J; bases not matched to a gene: 9. This CDR3 is 15 amino acids long. CDR1 and CDR2 (germline): SGHTA, FQGNSA. The CDR3 sequence: CASSQADRSKETQYF. CDR3 bases: TGTGCCAGCAGCCAAGCGGACAGGAGTAAAGAGACCCAGTACTTC.

This clone was detected only once. The chain carries TRBV27 and TRBJ1-2, with 8 nucleotides matching TRBD1. The V segment lost 3 bases and the J segment 2 bases; nucleotides outside the gene matches: 5. The germline V gene encodes CDR1 MNHEY and CDR2 SMNVEV (reference sequence). This CDR3 spans 15 amino acids. The CDR3 is CASSFGGQANYGYTF. In DNA form, the CDR3 reads TGTGCCAGCAGTTTCGGGGGACAGGCCAACTATGGCTACACCTTC.

The rearrangement uses TRBV4-2 and TRBJ1-2; 8 bases align to TRBD1. Germline loops: CDR1 LGHNA, CDR2 YNFKEQ. The CDR3 contains 14 residues. With V trimmed by 1 base and J by 6 bases, 4 bases remained unmatched. The CDR3 reads CASSQVQGADGYTF. The CDR3 DNA sequence: TGTGCCAGCAGCCAAGTTCAGGGGGCGGATGGCTACACCTTC.

The chain recombines TRBV27 with TRBJ1-1; TRBD1 is a possible D gene (5 bases). CDR3 length: 15 residues. Germline loops: CDR1 MNHEY, CDR2 SMNVEV (reference sequence). Trimming left V 5 bases short and J 4 bases short, with 17 bases between. CDR3 residues: CASSPHGRGITEAFF. The CDR3 nucleotides read TGTGCCAGCAGTCCGCACGGCCGGGGGATCACTGAAGCTTTCTTT.

The gene calls are TRBV7-2 and TRBJ2-2; possibly TRBD2 for D (6 bases). The CDR3 covers 12 residues. Germline loops: CDR1 SGHTA, CDR2 FQGNSA. Trimming shortened V by 3 bases and J by 9 bases, and 8 bases separated the two germline ends. CDR3 nucleotide sequence: TGTGCCAGCAGCTTCGGGGGAAGGGAGCTGTTTTTT. Its translation: CASSFGGRELFF.

This clone was seen only a few times. The rearrangement links TRBV2 to TRBJ2-6; weak D call: TRBD2 (5 bases). The length of the CDR3 is 16 residues. The ends were cut back, 2 bases at V and 4 bases at J, with 12 bases in the middle. CDR1 and CDR2 from the germline V gene are SNHLY and FYNNEI. CDR3 bases: TGTGCCAGCAGTGAAAAAGGAGGAACCGGGGCCAACGTCCTGACTTTC. Its protein is CASSEKGGTGANVLTF.

The rearrangement uses TRBV27 and TRBJ2-7; TRBD2 aligns across 11 bases. The CDR3 spans 15 residues. V lost 6 bases to trimming and J lost 3 bases; unmatched junction nucleotides: 7. Germline CDR1 and CDR2: MNHEY and SMNVEV (reference sequence). The CDR3 spells CASSPRLAGYYEQYF. CDR3 sequence (DNA): TGTGCCAGCAGCCCTAGACTAGCGGGGTACTACGAGCAGTACTTC.

The chain couples TRBV5-6 to TRBJ2-7; 7 bases align to TRBD2. Germline CDR1 reads SGHDT; CDR2 reads YYEEEE. V was clipped by 3 bases and J by 0 bases; unmatched bases: 9. There are 16 residues in the CDR3. CDR3 region: CASSSLWEGFSYEQYF. The CDR3 bases are TGTGCCAGCAGCTCACTTTGGGAGGGGTTCTCCTACGAGCAGTACTTC.

This chain joins TRBV6-4 and TRBJ2-2; 7 nucleotides match TRBD1. The CDR3 has 15 amino acids. V was pared by 5 bases and J by 2 bases, with 5 bases of the junction left unmatched. Per the germline V gene, CDR1 is MRHNA and CDR2 is SNTAGT. CDR3 amino acids: CASSPTGINTGELFF. The CDR3 bases are TGTGCCAGCAGTCCGACAGGGATAAACACCGGGGAGCTGTTTTTT.

This sequence joins TRBV9 and TRBJ2-7; TRBD1 agrees at 8 bases. V lost 0 bases to trimming and J lost 4 bases; unmatched junction nucleotides: 6. In germline, CDR1 is SGDLS, CDR2 YYNGEE. The CDR3 is 15 residues long. The CDR3 bases are TGTGCCAGCAGCGTAGAGTGGGGGACAGGTTACGAGCAGTACTTC. Its translation: CASSVEWGTGYEQYF.

The chain has TRBV5-1 and TRBJ1-1, with no clear D. Germline CDR1 SGHRS, CDR2 YFSETQ. CDR3 length equals 14 residues. V lost 4 bases and J 1 base, leaving 11 bases between the germline ends. The DNA for the CDR3 is TGCGCCAGCAGCGCATCGGGTCCGAACACTGAAGCTTTCTTT. It specifies CASSASGPNTEAFF.

This chain uses TRBV2 with TRBJ1-4; the match to TRBD1 covers 7 bases. The CDR3 runs 15 residues. Per germline, CDR1 SNHLY and CDR2 FYNNEI. With 7 bases clipped from V and 8 bases from J, the junction kept 13 bases outside the gene matches. The CDR3 loop is CASTRPTGTVEKLFF. In nucleotides, the CDR3 is TGTGCCAGCACTCGACCGACAGGGACGGTAGAAAAACTGTTTTTT. Drawing the rest from reference TRBV2 and TRBJ1-4, the complete variable domain is EPEVTQTPSHQVTQMGQEVILRCVPISNHLYFYWYRQILGQKVEFLVSFYNNEISEKSEIFDDQFSVERPDGSNFTLKIRSTKLEDSAMYFCASTRPTGTVEKLFFGSGTQLSVL.

The chain is built from TRBV7-9 and TRBJ2-1; 10 positions agree with TRBD2. Germline V CDR1 and CDR2: SEHNR, FQNEAQ (reference sequence). This CDR3 comprises 17 residues. Unmatched junction bases numbered 14, after V lost 4 bases and J lost 8 bases. The CDR3: CASSSYLAGGIEHEQFF. CDR3 nucleotide sequence: TGTGCCAGCAGCTCCTACTTAGCGGGGGGCATAGAACATGAGCAGTTCTTC.

Details on this clone: At one boundary the junction diverges from the germline segment, which might be a read error. The same CDR3 can be traced to other DNA sequences in this sample. V usage is TRBV7-6 and J usage is TRBJ2-5, with D perhaps TRBD1 (5 bases). CDR3 length: 15 residues. The germline V gene has CDR1 SGHVS and CDR2 FNYEAQ. The CDR3 bases are TGTGCCAGCAGCTTAGAGGAGACAGCACAAGAGACTCAGTACTTC. Its translation is CASSLEETAQETQYF. The full variable domain, completed using reference TRBV7-6 and TRBJ2-5, is GAGVSQSPRYKVTKRGQDVALRCDPISGHVSLYWYRQALGQGPEFLTYFNYEAQQDKSGLPNDRFSAERPEGSISTLTIQRTEQRDSAMYRCASSLEETAQETQYFGPGTRLLVL.

The chain couples TRBV4-3 to TRBJ2-2; 7 nucleotides match TRBD2. CDR1 is LGHNA and CDR2 is YSLEER in the germline V gene. The CDR3 loop spans 16 amino acids. The V gene end was trimmed by 3 bases and the J gene end by 3 bases; junction bases not matched to a gene: 7. The CDR3 DNA is TGCGCCAGCAGCCAGGGGGGGACGGCTTACACCGGGGAGCTGTTTTTT. Amino acids: CASSQGGTAYTGELFF.

The chain recombines TRBV6-1 with TRBJ1-4; D is uncertain. CDR1 and CDR2 from the germline V gene are MNHNS and SASEGT. The CDR3 length is 13 residues. V was clipped by 7 bases and J by 4 bases, with 10 bases between them. CDR3 loop: CASNRAFNEKLFF. In DNA form, the CDR3 reads TGTGCCAGCAACCGAGCGTTTAATGAAAAACTGTTTTTT.

The chain has TRBV7-9 and TRBJ1-1; D is possibly TRBD1 (5 bases). V was trimmed by 1 base and J by 3 bases, leaving 6 bases between them. Germline CDR1 and CDR2: SEHNR and FQNEAQ (reference sequence). This CDR3 has 13 amino acids. CDR3 loop: CASSLVRDTEAFF. In nucleotides, the CDR3 is TGTGCCAGCAGCTTAGTCAGGGACACTGAAGCTTTCTTT.

J is TRBJ1-3 and V is TRBV2, with D unclear. From germline, CDR1 is SNHLY and CDR2 FYNNEI. The CDR3 covers 13 residues. Trimming removed 6 bases from V and 2 bases from J, with 8 bases in between. The CDR3 loop reads CASRGGTGNTIYF. CDR3 bases: TGTGCCAGCAGGGGAGGAACTGGAAACACCATATATTTT. Combining the CDR3 with reference TRBV2 and TRBJ1-3 gives the whole variable domain EPEVTQTPSHQVTQMGQEVILRCVPISNHLYFYWYRQILGQKVEFLVSFYNNEISEKSEIFDDQFSVERPDGSNFTLKIRSTKLEDSAMYFCASRGGTGNTIYFGEGSWLTVV.

The chain has TRBV4-3 and TRBJ1-2; maybe TRBD1 (5 bases). V lost 1 base and J 2 bases, leaving 14 bases between the germline ends. Germline CDR1 LGHNA, CDR2 YSLEER. The CDR3 covers 16 residues. The CDR3: CASSQVWGSGNYGYTF. The DNA of the CDR3 is TGCGCCAGCAGCCAAGTCTGGGGCAGTGGGAACTATGGCTACACCTTC.

The chain uses TRBV7-2 and TRBJ1-2; a weak D match, TRBD1 (5 bases). This CDR3 is built from 13 residues. CDR1 is SGHTA and CDR2 is FQGNSA in the germline V gene. V was shortened by 1 base and J by 8 bases, with 11 bases between the two germline ends. This chain's CDR3 is CASSLGDRFGYTF. In nucleotides, the CDR3 is TGTGCCAGCAGCTTAGGAGACAGATTCGGCTACACCTTC.

The V call is TRBV15, the J call TRBJ2-6; a weak D match, TRBD2 (6 bases). The CDR3 consists of 15 residues. Germline V gene data show CDR1 as LNHNV and CDR2 as YYDKDF (reference sequence). The ends were cut back, 5 bases at V and 2 bases at J, with 10 bases in the middle. CDR3 in DNA: TGTGCCACCAGCGGGCGGGGTACTGGGGCCAACGTCCTGACTTTC. It codes for CATSGRGTGANVLTF.

The chain combines TRBV2 with TRBJ2-3, with 8 bases fitting TRBD2. The CDR3 consists of 17 residues. Trimming took 1 base from V and 1 from J; bases not matched to a gene: 7. Germline CDR1 and CDR2: SNHLY and FYNNEI. The CDR3 nucleotides read TGTGCCAGCAGTGAAGGTCTCGGGCGGGGGGGCACAGATACGCAGTATTTT. As protein: CASSEGLGRGGTDTQYF.

V is TRBV19 and J is TRBJ2-2; perhaps TRBD1 as D (5 bases). Trimming pared 5 bases from V and 2 bases from J, leaving 15 bases between. Germline V gene lookup returns CDR1 LNHDA and CDR2 SQIVND (reference sequence). The CDR3 is 16 amino acids. The CDR3 loop is CASSPTLGVNTGELFF. The DNA of the CDR3 is TGTGCCAGTAGTCCAACTTTAGGGGTCAACACCGGGGAGCTGTTTTTT. Full variable domain (missing parts from reference TRBV19 and TRBJ2-2): DGGITQSPKYLFRKEGQNVTLSCEQNLNHDAMYWYRQDPGQGLRLIYYSQIVNDFQKGDIAEGYSVSREKKESFPLTVTSAQKNPTAFYLCASSPTLGVNTGELFFGEGSRLTVL.

The chain combines TRBV15 with TRBJ1-3, with D possibly matching TRBD1 (5 bases). Between the trimmed V and J ends, which lost 3 bases and 0 bases, there was a span of 9 bases. The length of the CDR3 is 15 residues. Germline lookup yields CDR1 LNHNV and CDR2 YYDKDF (reference sequence). CDR3 sequence: CATSRDGGSGNTIYF. The DNA for the CDR3 is TGTGCCACCAGCAGGGACGGGGGCTCTGGAAACACCATATATTTT.